Shown below are 10 T cell receptor beta chains from a single sample sequenced in a study of shared clonotypes between healthy human individuals. TCRdb's table, derived via immunoSEQ multiplex PCR, lists solely in-frame clones and lacks some. The sample lists 2 million to 2.5 million clones, approximately 96% occurring once. The material sequenced was naive CD4+ T cells sorted from blood. Noted subset: CD45RA+ positively selected. The receptors come from a man aged 18 to 30 in good health.

This clone was detected once. CDR3 sequence: CASSGDRGTTEAFF. In nucleotides, the CDR3 is TGTGCCAGCAGCGGGGACAGGGGGACCACTGAAGCTTTCTTT. V is TRBV9 and J is TRBJ1-1; 11 bases are shared with TRBD1. The V and J ends lost 3 bases and 4 bases, in that order; junction bases with no gene match: 2. The CDR3 is 14 amino acids. Per the germline V gene, CDR1 is SGDLS and CDR2 is YYNGEE.

V gene TRBV11-2 combines with J gene TRBJ1-1; TRBD1 matches 8 bases. The CDR3 is 11 amino acids. Germline V CDR1 and CDR2: SGHAT, FQNNGV. With V trimmed by 5 bases and J by 8 bases, 1 base remained unmatched. CDR3: CASSRTGEAFF. As DNA, the CDR3 is TGTGCCAGCAGCCGGACAGGGGAAGCTTTCTTT.

V gene TRBV7-9 combines with J gene TRBJ1-2; a weak D match, TRBD1 (5 bases). Trimming removed 0 bases from V and 10 bases from J, with 12 bases in between. The CDR3 runs 13 residues. Germline V lookup: CDR1 SEHNR, CDR2 FQNEAQ (reference sequence). CDR3 DNA: TGTGCCAGCAGCTTAGCGGGACTCACCCACTACACCTTC. Its protein product is CASSLAGLTHYTF.

The J gene is TRBJ2-3, the V gene TRBV27; D possibly corresponds to TRBD2 (6 bases). The CDR3 extends over 14 amino acids. The V end lost 3 bases, the J end lost 3 bases, and 10 bases lay between the germline ends. The germline gives CDR1 MNHEY, CDR2 SMNVEV (reference sequence). The CDR3 protein is CASSFREDTDTQYF. The CDR3 DNA is TGTGCCAGCAGTTTCAGGGAGGATACAGATACGCAGTATTTT.

The chain joins TRBV14 to TRBJ2-4; no clear D gene. Germline-derived CDR1 and CDR2 are SGHDN and FVKESK. The CDR3 consists of 13 residues. Trimming pared 0 bases from V and 6 bases from J, leaving 6 bases between. The CDR3 region has the DNA TGTGCCAGCAGCCAAGATCCTGGAAACATTCAGTACTTC. Protein sequence: CASSQDPGNIQYF.

CDR3 DNA sequence: TGTGCCAGCAGTTTAGAGGACAGGGACTTGAAAAACATTCAGTACTTC. Its translation is CASSLEDRDLKNIQYF. This chain uses TRBV28 with TRBJ2-4, with 8 nucleotides matching TRBD1. The germline V gene encodes CDR1 MDHEN and CDR2 SYDVKM. Unmatched junction bases numbered 7, after V lost 2 bases and J lost 4 bases. The CDR3 is 16 amino acids.

In DNA, the CDR3 is TGCGCCAGCAGCCGTTACAGGGGGACAGGCGATGAGCAGTTCTTC. Protein sequence: CASSRYRGTGDEQFF. V usage is TRBV5-1 and J usage is TRBJ2-1; 8 bases map to TRBD1. With 4 bases clipped from V and 8 bases from J, the junction kept 11 bases outside the gene matches. The length of the CDR3 is 15 residues. The germline V gene encodes CDR1 SGHRS and CDR2 YFSETQ.

The genes are TRBV6-1 and TRBJ1-5, with a tentative D call TRBD1 (6 bases). Deletions cut 5 bases from V and 3 bases from J, with 14 bases between. This CDR3 is 15 amino acids long. CDR1 is MNHNS, CDR2 SASEGT, per germline. The CDR3 DNA reads as TGTGCCAGCAGTCTGACAGGCCCCCCCAATCAGCCCCAGCATTTT. Its translation is CASSLTGPPNQPQHF.

This chain uses TRBV6-4 with TRBJ2-3; weak D call: TRBD1 (6 bases). Germline-derived CDR1 and CDR2 are MRHNA and SNTAGT. This CDR3 has 16 amino acids. V was cut by 5 bases and J by 1 base, with 16 bases left in between. The CDR3 sequence is CASSLLGAGGTDTQYF. For the CDR3, the DNA is TGTGCCAGCAGTCTACTCGGAGCAGGGGGCACAGATACGCAGTATTTT.

The J gene is TRBJ2-1, the V gene TRBV19; a weak D match, TRBD2 (5 bases). The CDR3 extends over 14 amino acids. V was cut by 7 bases and J by 4 bases, with 14 bases left in between. Germline CDR1 is LNHDA and CDR2 is SQIVND (reference sequence). In nucleotides, the CDR3 is TGTGCCAGTAATCCGGGATGGGGATACAATGAGCAGTTCTTC. Its translation is CASNPGWGYNEQFF.